Each of the 4 T cell receptor beta chains below was sequenced from the same sample in a study of blood T cell repertoires in COVID-19. Some clones are missing from TCRdb's copy, which holds only in-frame ones; the method was immunoSEQ multiplex PCR. The table has some 450,000 clones, more than 70% seen once. The sequencing sample was made of peripheral blood. The receptors were gathered from a woman in her forties or fifties with COVID-19, enrolled during active disease.

V gene TRBV25-1 combines with J gene TRBJ2-2; TRBD2 matches at 8 bases. The V and J ends lost 8 bases and 5 bases, in that order; junction bases with no gene match: 4. This CDR3 has 13 amino acids. Germline assignment: CDR1 MGHDK and CDR2 SYGVNS. The chain's CDR3 is CASGGGRTGELFF. Here the CDR3 DNA reads TGTGCCAGCGGCGGGGGGAGGACCGGGGAGCTGTTTTTT.

This clone is a singleton in its sample. This chain joins TRBV28 and TRBJ1-4; D is possibly TRBD1 (5 bases). Trimming cost V 8 bases and J 6 bases, with 16 bases left between them. The germline V gene encodes CDR1 MDHEN and CDR2 SYDVKM. The CDR3 runs to 14 residues. The CDR3 here is CASHSRDRDEKLFF. CDR3 bases: TGTGCCAGCCACTCCAGGGATCGGGATGAAAAACTGTTTTTT.

The V and J genes are TRBV10-2 and TRBJ2-5, with 12 positions matching TRBD2. Trimming removed 7 bases from V and 3 bases from J; junction bases left unmatched: 9. Per the germline V gene, CDR1 is WSHSY and CDR2 is SAAADI. The CDR3 is made up of 16 amino acids. Here the CDR3 DNA reads TGCGCCAGCACTGGACTAGCGGGGATGGGAGAAGAGACCCAGTACTTC. This encodes CASTGLAGMGEETQYF.

This chain links TRBV6-5 with TRBJ1-5; 7 bases line up with TRBD1. This CDR3 is built from 14 residues. With 6 bases clipped from V and 9 bases from J, the junction kept 11 bases outside the gene matches. Per the germline V gene, CDR1 is MNHEY and CDR2 is SVGAGI. The CDR3 is CASSATDRDRPQHF. In nucleotides, the CDR3 is TGTGCCAGCAGCGCGACTGACAGGGATCGGCCCCAGCATTTT.